This is a list of T cell receptor beta chains from one sample in a study of technical replicates of blood from several donors. Here immunoSEQ multiplex PCR was the method, and the copy in TCRdb shows in-frame clones only, minus some. This repertoire shows around 50,000 clones, 80% to 95% found once; its top ten account for about 3.9%. Material for sequencing was PBMCs. The receptors stem from a human donor in good health. Some clones in this sample may be carry-over from other donors' samples. The CDR3 runs from the conserved cysteine through the conserved F or W. A D gene is named only where the DNA matches it firmly. Clone size, where shown, is once, few, many, or a class for clones that have expanded.

J: TRBJ1-4
size: NA
D: NA
V: TRBV21-1
CDR3: CASSKADLGPGFVYSEKLFF
DNA: TGTGCCAGCAGCAAAGCGGATCTCGGTCCAGGTTTTGTTTATAGTGAAAAACTGTTTTTT

J: TRBJ2-3
size: NA
D: NA
V: TRBV5-8
CDR3: CASSRTPQGDTQYF
DNA: TGTGCCAGCAGCCGAACCCCTCAGGGGGATACGCAGTATTTT

J: TRBJ2-7
size: NA
D: TRBD1
V: TRBV6-5
CDR3: CASSRSGQGAWEQYF
DNA: TGTGCCAGCAGTCGCTCGGGACAGGGGGCCTGGGAGCAGTACTTC

J: TRBJ2-7
size: NA
D: TRBD1
V: TRBV6-6
CDR3: CASLQGQNYEQYF
DNA: TGTGCCAGCCTACAGGGACAGAATTACGAGCAGTACTTC

J: TRBJ2-1
size: NA
D: TRBD1
V: TRBV19
CDR3: CASRPGQGDNEQFF
DNA: TGTGCCAGTAGACCGGGACAGGGTGACAATGAGCAGTTCTTC

J: TRBJ1-5
size: NA
D: TRBD1
V: TRBV30
CDR3: CAWSVRDRRNNQPQHF
DNA: TGTGCCTGGAGTGTTAGGGACAGGCGTAACAATCAGCCCCAGCATTTT

J: TRBJ1-1
size: few
D: TRBD1
V: TRBV5-1
CDR3: CASSLLGTGGGRVNTEAFF
DNA: TGCGCCAGCAGCTTATTAGGGACAGGGGGCGGGAGGGTGAACACTGAAGCTTTCTTT

J: TRBJ2-1
size: medium-sized
D: TRBD2
V: TRBV5-1
CDR3: CASSSAGGYNEQFF
DNA: TGCGCCAGCAGCTCAGCGGGGGGGTACAATGAGCAGTTCTTC

J: TRBJ2-7
size: NA
D: NA
V: TRBV7-8
CDR3: CASSDKTISGGEYF
DNA: TGTGCCAGCAGCGATAAGACCATCAGTGGAGGGGAGTACTTC

J: TRBJ2-7
size: NA
D: TRBD2
V: TRBV7-2
CDR3: CASSSSRAGAYEQYF
DNA: TGTGCCAGCAGCTCCAGCAGAGCGGGGGCCTACGAGCAGTACTTC

J: TRBJ2-5
size: NA
D: NA
V: TRBV19
CDR3: CATRGPLGTQYF
DNA: TGTGCCACAAGGGGCCCCCTAGGGACCCAGTACTTC

J: TRBJ2-5
size: NA
D: TRBD2
V: TRBV6-1
CDR3: CASSEPPGGGAGETQYF
DNA: TGTGCCAGCAGTGAACCCCCGGGCGGGGGGGCTGGGGAGACCCAGTACTTC

J: TRBJ2-2
size: NA
D: NA
V: TRBV19
CDR3: CASSRKTDTGELFF
DNA: TGTGCCAGTAGTCGGAAAACAGACACCGGGGAGCTGTTTTTT

J: TRBJ2-3
size: once
D: TRBD2
V: TRBV11-2
CDR3: CASSSPPAGRTDTQYF
DNA: TGTGCCAGCAGCTCGCCGCCAGCGGGACGTACAGATACGCAGTATTTT

J: TRBJ2-7
size: NA
D: TRBD2
V: TRBV5-4
CDR3: CASSLVGLAGYEQYF
DNA: TGTGCCAGCAGCTTGGTGGGACTAGCGGGCTACGAGCAGTACTTC

J: TRBJ2-7
size: NA
D: NA
V: TRBV5-1
CDR3: CASSPTFYEQYF
DNA: TGCGCCAGCAGCCCGACTTTTTACGAGCAGTACTTC

J: TRBJ1-5
size: NA
D: NA
V: TRBV2
CDR3: CASSEQYSNQPQHF
DNA: TGTGCCAGCAGTGAACAGTATAGCAATCAGCCCCAGCATTTT

J: TRBJ2-1
size: NA
D: TRBD2
V: TRBV6-6
CDR3: CASSYGSGRYNEQFF
DNA: TGTGCCAGCAGTTACGGTAGCGGGAGATACAATGAGCAGTTCTTC

J: TRBJ2-7
size: NA
D: TRBD1
V: TRBV7-2
CDR3: CASSFGTGAYEQYF
DNA: TGTGCCAGCAGCTTCGGGACAGGGGCCTACGAGCAGTACTTC

J: TRBJ2-1
size: NA
D: NA
V: TRBV4-1
CDR3: CASSQGARGPVGEQFF
DNA: TGCGCCAGCAGCCAAGGAGCCCGTGGGCCGGTGGGTGAGCAGTTCTTC

J: TRBJ1-2
size: once
D: NA
V: TRBV7-2
CDR3: CASSRPGRRGNYGYTF
DNA: TGTGCCAGCAGTCGGCCCGGTCGCAGAGGGAACTATGGCTACACCTTC

J: TRBJ1-1
size: once
D: TRBD1
V: TRBV7-2
CDR3: CASSPQTGGWDTEAFF
DNA: TGTGCCAGCAGCCCCCAGACAGGGGGGTGGGACACTGAAGCTTTCTTT

J: TRBJ2-5
size: NA
D: TRBD2
V: TRBV7-9
CDR3: CASSLASSSGIIQETQYF
DNA: TGTGCCAGCAGCTTAGCGTCTTCTAGCGGGATAATTCAAGAGACCCAGTACTTC

J: TRBJ1-3
size: NA
D: NA
V: TRBV6-5
CDR3: CATTRFSGNTIYF
DNA: TGTGCCACCACCCGGTTCTCTGGAAACACCATATATTTT

J: TRBJ1-1
size: NA
D: TRBD1
V: TRBV5-6
CDR3: CASSLMDRLMPEAFF
DNA: TGTGCCAGCAGTTTGATGGACAGGTTGATGCCTGAAGCTTTCTTT

J: TRBJ2-7
size: NA
D: TRBD2
V: TRBV7-2
CDR3: CASSSGTSEWVSYEQYF
DNA: TGTGCCAGCAGCTCCGGGACTAGCGAGTGGGTGTCCTACGAGCAGTACTTC

J: TRBJ2-3
size: NA
D: NA
V: TRBV11-2
CDR3: CASSPDRDYTQYF
DNA: TGTGCCAGCAGCCCCGACAGGGACTATACGCAGTATTTT

J: TRBJ2-1
size: NA
D: NA
V: TRBV7-8
CDR3: CASSPQGRGYNEQFF
DNA: TGTGCCAGCAGCCCCCAGGGAAGGGGCTACAATGAGCAGTTCTTC

J: TRBJ2-3
size: NA
D: TRBD2
V: TRBV2
CDR3: CASRKAGVADTQYF
DNA: TGTGCCAGCAGGAAAGCGGGGGTGGCAGATACGCAGTATTTT

J: TRBJ2-1
size: NA
D: TRBD2
V: TRBV5-1
CDR3: CASTGLAGFNEQFF
DNA: TGCGCCAGCACGGGACTAGCGGGATTCAATGAGCAGTTCTTC

J: TRBJ1-1
size: NA
D: NA
V: TRBV18
CDR3: CASSSGLDTEAFF
DNA: TGTGCCAGCTCATCAGGGCTAGACACTGAAGCTTTCTTT

J: TRBJ2-2
size: NA
D: TRBD2
V: TRBV10-3
CDR3: CATGRSSGDRNTGELFF
DNA: TGTGCCACCGGAAGAAGTAGCGGGGACCGTAACACCGGGGAGCTGTTTTTT

J: TRBJ1-1
size: medium-sized
D: NA
V: TRBV25-1
CDR3: CASSEGHENTEAFF
DNA: TGTGCCAGCAGTGAAGGGCACGAGAACACTGAAGCTTTCTTT

J: TRBJ2-3
size: once
D: NA
V: TRBV28
CDR3: CASSTTGLALTDTQYF
DNA: TGTGCCAGCAGCACCACCGGGCTAGCGTTAACAGATACGCAGTATTTT

J: TRBJ2-7
size: once
D: NA
V: TRBV14
CDR3: CASSQGMEQYF
DNA: TGTGCCAGCAGCCAGGGCATGGAGCAGTACTTC

J: TRBJ1-5
size: NA
D: NA
V: TRBV7-9
CDR3: CASGTNSNQPQHF
DNA: TGTGCCAGCGGGACAAATAGCAATCAGCCCCAGCATTTT

J: TRBJ2-5
size: once
D: NA
V: TRBV4-1
CDR3: CASSRQIQETQYF
DNA: TGCGCCAGCAGCCGACAAATCCAAGAGACCCAGTACTTC

J: TRBJ2-3
size: NA
D: NA
V: TRBV5-4
CDR3: CASSSMAGSADTQYF
DNA: TGTGCCAGCAGCTCCATGGCGGGGAGCGCAGATACGCAGTATTTT

J: TRBJ2-1
size: once
D: TRBD2
V: TRBV2
CDR3: CASTLGLAGGYNEQFF
DNA: TGTGCCAGCACCTTAGGACTAGCGGGAGGTTACAATGAGCAGTTCTTC

J: TRBJ1-1
size: NA
D: NA
V: TRBV12-5
CDR3: CASAPDRNTEAFF
DNA: TGTGCTAGTGCCCCGGACAGGAACACTGAAGCTTTCTTT

J: TRBJ2-4
size: NA
D: TRBD2
V: TRBV6-5
CDR3: CASSYDGTSGNIQYF
DNA: TGTGCCAGCAGTTACGACGGGACTAGCGGGAACATTCAGTACTTC